These 5 T cell receptor beta chains were sequenced from one sample in a study of naive and memory T cell subsets. Both TRBC1 and TRBC2 were covered by a beta constant-region primer of two equimolar oligonucleotides. TCRdb called the UMI-ligation and nested PCR reads again in MiXCR, with one record for every CDR3 protein. Among under 150,000 distinct CDR3 sequences listed, about 18% were seen once. Source material: naive CD4+ T cells from blood. Receptor source: a human donor in good health.

The rearrangement links TRBV25-1 to TRBJ2-7; D is undetermined. The CDR3 has 12 amino acids. Germline V gene lookup returns CDR1 MGHDK and CDR2 SYGVNS. V was shortened by 7 bases and J by 5 bases, with 12 bases between the two germline ends. The CDR3 is CASTFDLDEQYF. DNA for the CDR3: TGTGCCAGCACCTTCGACCTCGACGAGCAGTACTTC.

This clonotype was counted a few times. The J gene is TRBJ1-5, the V gene TRBV6-5; D ambiguous. This CDR3 is built from 14 residues. Trimming pared 7 bases from V and 2 bases from J, leaving 12 bases between. Germline V gives CDR1 MNHEY, CDR2 SVGAGI. CDR3 nucleotides: TGTGCCAGCACAGCAGGATCGGGCAATCAGCCCCAGCATTTT. This sequence encodes CASTAGSGNQPQHF.

The chain links TRBV30 to TRBJ2-3; no definite D call. Germline CDR1 and CDR2: GTSNPN and SVGIG (reference sequence). The CDR3 contains 11 residues. Between the trimmed V and J ends, which lost 2 bases and 4 bases, there was a span of 4 bases. The CDR3 is CAWSRSDTQYF. CDR3 nucleotides: TGTGCCTGGAGTCGATCAGATACGCAGTATTTT.

This clonotype was seen a handful of times. This rearrangement joins TRBV27 to TRBJ2-7; D tentatively fits TRBD1 or TRBD2 (5 bases each). Germline CDR1 reads MNHEY; CDR2 reads SMNVEV (reference sequence). The CDR3 totals 13 residues. V was cut by 6 bases and J by 3 bases, with 12 bases left in between. CDR3 protein: CASRGPALYEQYF. For the CDR3, the DNA is TGTGCCAGCAGGGGACCGGCACTCTACGAGCAGTACTTC.

This clonotype has more than one count but fewer than ten. The V gene is TRBV12-3 or TRBV12-4, the J gene TRBJ1-2; the match to TRBD1 covers 10 bases. CDR3 size: 17 residues. The V gene end was trimmed by 3 bases and the J gene end by 4 bases; junction bases not matched to a gene: 11. For the CDR3, the DNA is TGTGCCAGCAGTTTCGAGGGACAGGGGATTTTCGGCTATGGCTACACCTTC. Translation gives CASSFEGQGIFGYGYTF.